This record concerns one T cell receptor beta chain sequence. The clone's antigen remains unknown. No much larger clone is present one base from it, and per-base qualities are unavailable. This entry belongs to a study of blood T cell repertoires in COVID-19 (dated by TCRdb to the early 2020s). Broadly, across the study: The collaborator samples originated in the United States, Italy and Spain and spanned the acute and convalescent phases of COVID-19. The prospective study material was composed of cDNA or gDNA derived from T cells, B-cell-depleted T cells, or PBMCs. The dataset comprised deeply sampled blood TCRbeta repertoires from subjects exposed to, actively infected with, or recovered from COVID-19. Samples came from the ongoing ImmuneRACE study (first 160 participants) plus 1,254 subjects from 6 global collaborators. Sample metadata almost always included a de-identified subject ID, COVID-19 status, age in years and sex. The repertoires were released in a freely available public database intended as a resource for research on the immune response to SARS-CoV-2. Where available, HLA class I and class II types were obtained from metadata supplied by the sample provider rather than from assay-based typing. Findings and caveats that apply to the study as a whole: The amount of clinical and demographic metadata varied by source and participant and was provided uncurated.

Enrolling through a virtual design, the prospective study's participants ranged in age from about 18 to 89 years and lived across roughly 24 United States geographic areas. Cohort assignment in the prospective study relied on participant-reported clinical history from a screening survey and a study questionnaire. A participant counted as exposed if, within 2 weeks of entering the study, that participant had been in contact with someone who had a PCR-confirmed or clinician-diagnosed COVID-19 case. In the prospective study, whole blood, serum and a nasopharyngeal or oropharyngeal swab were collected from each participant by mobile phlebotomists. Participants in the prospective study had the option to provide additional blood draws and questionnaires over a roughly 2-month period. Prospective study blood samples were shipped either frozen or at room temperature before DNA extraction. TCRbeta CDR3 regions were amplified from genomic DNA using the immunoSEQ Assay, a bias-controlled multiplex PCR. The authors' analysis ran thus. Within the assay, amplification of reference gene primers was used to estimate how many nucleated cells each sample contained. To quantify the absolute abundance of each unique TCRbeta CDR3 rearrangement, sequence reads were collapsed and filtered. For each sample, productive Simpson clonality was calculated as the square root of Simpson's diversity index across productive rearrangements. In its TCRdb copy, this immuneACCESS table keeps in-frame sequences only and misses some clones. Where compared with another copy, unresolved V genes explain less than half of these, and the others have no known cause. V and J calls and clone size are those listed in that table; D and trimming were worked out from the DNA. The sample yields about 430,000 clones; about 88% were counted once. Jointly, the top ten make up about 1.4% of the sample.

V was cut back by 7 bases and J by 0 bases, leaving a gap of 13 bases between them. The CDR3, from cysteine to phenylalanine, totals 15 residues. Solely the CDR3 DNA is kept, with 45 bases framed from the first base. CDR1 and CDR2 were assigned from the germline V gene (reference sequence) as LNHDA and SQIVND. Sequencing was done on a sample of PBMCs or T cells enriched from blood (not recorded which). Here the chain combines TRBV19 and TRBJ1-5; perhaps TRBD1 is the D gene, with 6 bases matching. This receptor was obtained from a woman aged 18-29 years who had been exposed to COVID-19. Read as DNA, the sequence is TGTGCCAGTACCCGGGACATTTATAGCAATCAGCCCCAGCATTTT. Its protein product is CASTRDIYSNQPQHF.